One sample yielded the 21 T cell receptor beta chains listed below, sequenced in a study of OX40 agonist ivuxolimab in advanced cancers. Data came from immunoSEQ multiplex PCR; TCRdb stores just in-frame clones and leaves some out. The sample includes tens of thousands of clones, around 87% of them seen just once. This specimen consisted of CD4+ or CD8+ T cells sorted from blood, obtained in a trial of the OX40 agonist ivuxolimab. These receptors were obtained from an adult with an advanced solid tumor such as melanoma, head and neck, liver or kidney cancer.

The gene calls are TRBV5-1 and TRBJ2-1; 8 positions agree with TRBD1. The germline V gene has CDR1 SGHRS and CDR2 YFSETQ. The ends lost 3 bases at V and 5 bases at J; junction bases unmatched: 10. The CDR3 runs 16 residues. The CDR3: CASSWGSGTGNNEQFF. The CDR3 DNA sequence: TGCGCCAGCAGCTGGGGGTCCGGGACAGGTAACAATGAGCAGTTCTTC.

J is TRBJ2-2 and V is TRBV7-3, with D perhaps being TRBD1 or TRBD2 (5 bases each). Germline-derived CDR1 and CDR2 are SGHTA and FQGTGA. V was cut by 6 bases and J by 0 bases, with 14 bases left in between. The CDR3 has 16 amino acids. As DNA, the CDR3 is TGTGCCAGCAGTTACACTGGGACGACGAACACCGGGGAGCTGTTTTTT. Residues: CASSYTGTTNTGELFF.

V usage is TRBV7-3 and J usage is TRBJ1-1; possible D gene TRBD1, 5 bases. From germline, CDR1 is SGHTA and CDR2 FQGTGA. This CDR3 has 15 amino acids. The V and J ends lost 1 base and 5 bases respectively, with 14 bases between them. CDR3 in amino acids: CASSLSPAAGTEAFF. The CDR3 bases are TGTGCCAGCAGCTTAAGTCCGGCGGCAGGGACTGAAGCTTTCTTT.

V is TRBV7-6 and J is TRBJ2-7; D is uncertain. Germline CDR1 reads SGHVS; CDR2 reads FNYEAQ. Trimming cost V 5 bases and J 7 bases, with 15 bases left between them. There are 13 residues in the CDR3. The CDR3 DNA reads TGTGCCAGCAGCCCTCGACCAGAAAGGGAGCAGTACTTC. This gives the protein CASSPRPEREQYF.

The genes are TRBV28 and TRBJ1-5; TRBD1 agrees at 9 bases. The length of the CDR3 is 17 residues. Trimming removed 5 bases from V and 0 bases from J; junction bases left unmatched: 8. Germline CDR1 MDHEN, CDR2 SYDVKM. The CDR3 here is CASSGGTGNLSNQPQHF. CDR3 DNA: TGTGCCAGCAGTGGGGGGACAGGGAACCTTAGCAATCAGCCCCAGCATTTT.

On this clone itself: Different DNA sequences within this sample yield the same CDR3. The rearrangement links TRBV6-6 to TRBJ2-1, with unresolved D. Germline assignment: CDR1 MNHNY and CDR2 SVGAGI (reference sequence). CDR3 size: 13 residues. Between the trimmed V and J ends, which lost 5 bases and 3 bases, there was a span of 8 bases. CDR3 sequence (DNA): TGTGCCAGCAGTCCCTCAGACTACAATGAGCAGTTCTTC. This translates into CASSPSDYNEQFF.

The chain couples TRBV5-6 to TRBJ2-7; D is possibly TRBD2 (6 bases). The V end lost 2 bases, the J end lost 3 bases, and 9 bases lay between the germline ends. The germline CDR1 and CDR2 sequences are SGHDT and YYEEEE. This CDR3 region has 13 residues. CDR3 sequence (DNA): TGTGCCAGCAGCTTAGGCGGGGTCTACGAGCAGTACTTC. This translates into CASSLGGVYEQYF.

The chain is built from TRBV5-1 and TRBJ2-1; the match to TRBD1 covers 8 bases. Trimming took 7 bases from V and 8 from J; bases not matched to a gene: 14. CDR1 is SGHRS, CDR2 YFSETQ, per germline. The CDR3 covers 15 residues. The chain's CDR3 is CASSGGTGGVDEQFF. Here the CDR3 DNA reads TGCGCCAGCTCAGGGGGGACAGGCGGGGTCGATGAGCAGTTCTTC.

The rearrangement links TRBV6-5 to TRBJ2-7; D perhaps matches TRBD1 (6 bases). This CDR3 is 14 amino acids long. Germline V gene lookup returns CDR1 MNHEY and CDR2 SVGAGI. V was clipped by 4 bases and J by 4 bases, with 14 bases between them. CDR3 DNA sequence: TGTGCCAGCAGTTCACCGGGACATAGTTACGAGCAGTACTTC. Protein sequence: CASSSPGHSYEQYF.

This clone was found a few times. The J gene is TRBJ2-3, the V gene TRBV28, with 7 bases identical to TRBD1. Germline CDR1 reads MDHEN; CDR2 reads SYDVKM. The CDR3 has 15 amino acids. Germline trimming cut 3 bases from V and 4 bases from J; bases unmatched to any gene: 7. The CDR3 region is CASSLPGDRADTQYF. The CDR3 bases are TGTGCCAGCAGTTTGCCTGGAGACAGGGCAGATACGCAGTATTTT.

The table lists this clone with a count of one. This chain connects TRBV5-1 to TRBJ1-3, with D possibly being TRBD1 (6 bases). Germline V gene sequence: CDR1 SGHRS, CDR2 YFSETQ. This CDR3 has 15 amino acids. V dropped 0 bases and J dropped 4 bases, with 11 bases sitting between them. This CDR3 is CASSLERGAGNTIYF. The CDR3 DNA follows: TGCGCCAGCAGCTTGGAGAGGGGGGCCGGAAACACCATATATTTT.

This chain uses TRBV27 with TRBJ2-6; 8 bases agree with TRBD1. Germline lookup yields CDR1 MNHEY and CDR2 SMNVEV (reference sequence). The CDR3 runs to 18 residues. V lost 6 bases, J lost 2 bases, and 12 bases stayed unmatched. DNA of the CDR3: TGTGCCAGCAGAAAGGACAGGGTTACTGCTACTGGGGCCAACGTCCTGACTTTC. Its protein product is CASRKDRVTATGANVLTF.

V and J are TRBV6-5 and TRBJ2-1, with 7 bases matching TRBD2. Germline-derived CDR1 and CDR2 are MNHEY and SVGAGI. V was pared by 0 bases and J by 6 bases, with 5 bases of the junction left unmatched. This CDR3 has 15 amino acids. This CDR3 is CASSYSAGEVNEQFF. The CDR3 DNA sequence: TGTGCCAGCAGTTACTCGGCGGGAGAGGTCAATGAGCAGTTCTTC.

J is TRBJ1-1 and V is TRBV6-5; D uncertain. The V gene lost 4 bases and the J gene lost 6 bases, with 15 bases spanning the gap. From germline, CDR1 is MNHEY and CDR2 SVGAGI. The CDR3 length is 14 residues. CDR3 sequence: CASSSSRHLSEAFF. The DNA for the CDR3 is TGTGCCAGCAGTTCCTCCCGACATCTCTCTGAAGCTTTCTTT.

The chain is built from TRBV5-1 and TRBJ2-2; the D gene is possibly TRBD1 (6 bases). The CDR3 covers 15 residues. Trimming took off 4 bases at V and 4 bases at J, with 14 bases between the two ends. Germline-derived CDR1 and CDR2 are SGHRS and YFSETQ. CDR3 sequence reads: CASSPRTEITGELFF. CDR3 DNA sequence: TGCGCCAGCAGCCCCCGGACAGAAATCACCGGGGAGCTGTTTTTT. Combining the CDR3 with reference TRBV5-1 and TRBJ2-2 gives the whole variable domain KAGVTQTPRYLIKTRGQQVTLSCSPISGHRSVSWYQQTPGQGLQFLFEYFSETQRNKGNFPGRFSGRQFSNSRSEMNVSTLELGDSALYLCASSPRTEITGELFFGEGSRLTVL.

The J gene is TRBJ1-2, the V gene TRBV29-1; TRBD1 matches at 7 bases. Germline-derived CDR1 and CDR2 are SQVTM and ANQGSEA. The trim removed 7 bases at V and 2 bases at J, leaving 13 bases unmatched. This CDR3 comprises 15 residues. The CDR3 here is CSALFKTGRNYGYTF. CDR3 nucleotides: TGCAGCGCCCTATTTAAGACAGGGAGGAACTATGGCTACACCTTC.

The J gene is TRBJ1-4, the V gene TRBV7-2, with TRBD1 identical over 8 bases. V was pared by 6 bases and J by 4 bases, with 10 bases of the junction left unmatched. CDR3 length: 16 amino acids. Germline V gene sequence: CDR1 SGHTA, CDR2 FQGNSA. The CDR3 loop reads CASSRKAGGVNEKLFF. The CDR3 DNA reads as TGTGCCAGCAGTCGGAAAGCAGGGGGCGTTAATGAAAAACTGTTTTTT.

The gene calls are TRBV5-1 and TRBJ1-1, with TRBD1 matching 11 bases. CDR3 size: 16 residues. V was clipped by 2 bases and J by 4 bases; unmatched bases: 7. The germline V gene encodes CDR1 SGHRS and CDR2 YFSETQ. The CDR3 nucleotides read TGCGCCAGCAGCTTAAGGACAGGGGGCGTCGGCACTGAAGCTTTCTTT. Protein product: CASSLRTGGVGTEAFF.

The V gene is TRBV7-8, the J gene TRBJ2-5, with D possibly matching TRBD2 (7 bases). The germline V gene encodes CDR1 SGHVS and CDR2 FQNEAQ. CDR3 length equals 17 residues. The V end lost 3 bases, the J end lost 10 bases, and 27 bases lay between the germline ends. The CDR3 reads CASSLTFRTRGVMDQYF. The CDR3 DNA sequence: TGTGCCAGCAGCTTGACTTTCCGGACTAGGGGGGTAATGGACCAGTACTTC.

The chain joins TRBV4-2 to TRBJ2-7; D is unclear. Germline CDR1 LGHNA, CDR2 YNFKEQ. V lost 6 bases and J lost 6, with 18 bases in between. The CDR3 has 14 residues. This CDR3 reads CASRNLGQAGEQYF. CDR3 bases: TGTGCCAGCAGGAATTTGGGCCAGGCCGGCGAGCAGTACTTC.

This clone has a single count. This rearrangement joins TRBV19 to TRBJ2-3, with TRBD2 matching 7 bases. J lost 0 bases, V lost 2 bases, and 8 bases had no gene match. The CDR3 runs 17 residues. Per the germline V gene, CDR1 is LNHDA and CDR2 is SQIVND (reference sequence). CDR3 bases: TGTGCCAGTAGTATAAATCCAGCGGGACCCAGCACAGATACGCAGTATTTT. This encodes CASSINPAGPSTDTQYF. Filled out from reference TRBV19 and TRBJ2-3, the complete variable domain reads DGGITQSPKYLFRKEGQNVTLSCEQNLNHDAMYWYRQDPGQGLRLIYYSQIVNDFQKGDIAEGYSVSREKKESFPLTVTSAQKNPTAFYLCASSINPAGPSTDTQYFGPGTRLTVL.